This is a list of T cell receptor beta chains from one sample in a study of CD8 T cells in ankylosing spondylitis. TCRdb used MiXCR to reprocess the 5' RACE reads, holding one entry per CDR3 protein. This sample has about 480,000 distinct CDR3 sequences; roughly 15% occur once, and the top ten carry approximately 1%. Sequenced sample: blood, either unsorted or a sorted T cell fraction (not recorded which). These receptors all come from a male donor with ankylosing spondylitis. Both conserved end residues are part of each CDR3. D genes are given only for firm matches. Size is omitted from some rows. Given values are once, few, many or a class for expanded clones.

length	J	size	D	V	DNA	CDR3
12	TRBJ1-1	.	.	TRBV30	TGTGCCTGGAGGAAACGTGCCCCCGAAACTTTCTTT	CAWRKRAPETFF
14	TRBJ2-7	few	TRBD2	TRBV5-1	TGCGCCAGCAGCCAAACTAGCGGGAGCTACGAGCAGTACTTC	CASSQTSGSYEQYF
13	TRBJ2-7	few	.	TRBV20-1	TGCAGTGCTAGTTTGGGTAATTCGTACGAGCAGTACTTC	CSASLGNSYEQYF
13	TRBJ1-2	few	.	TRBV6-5	TGTGCCAGCAGTTCGGGTACCAACTATGGCTACACCTTC	CASSSGTNYGYTF
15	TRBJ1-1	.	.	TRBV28	TGTGCCAGCAGTTTGGCTCCGGACAGGAACACTGAAGCTTTCTTT	CASSLAPDRNTEAFF
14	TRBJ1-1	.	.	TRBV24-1	TGTGCCACCACCCTGATTTTAGCGAACACTGAAGCTTTCTTT	CATTLILANTEAFF
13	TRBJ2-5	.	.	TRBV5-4	TGTGCCAGCAGCTTGCCTAGCCGGGAGACCCAGTACTTC	CASSLPSRETQYF
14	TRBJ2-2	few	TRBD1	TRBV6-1	TGTGCCAGCACGACAGGGGGGAAATACGGGGAGCTGTTTTTT	CASTTGGKYGELFF
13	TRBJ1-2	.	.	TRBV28	TGTGCCAGCAGTTTACGGGGACAAGGAGGCTACACCTTC	CASSLRGQGGYTF
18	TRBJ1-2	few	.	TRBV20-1	TGCAGTGCTAGGGAATCTCGCTTGGGGGGGGGACTAGCAGGTGGCTACACCTTC	CSARESRLGGGLAGGYTF
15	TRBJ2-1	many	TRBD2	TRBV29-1	TGCAGCGTTGAAGGACTAGCGGGAAAATACAATGAGCAGTTCTTC	CSVEGLAGKYNEQFF
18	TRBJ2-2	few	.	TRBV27	TGTGCCAGCAGTCCCCAAAGTGTAGTATCCCTAAACACCGGGGAGCTGTTTTTT	CASSPQSVVSLNTGELFF
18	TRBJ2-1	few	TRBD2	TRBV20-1	TGCAGTGCTACGACTAGCGGGGGAGCCGTCAGCTCCTACAATGAGCAGTTCTTC	CSATTSGGAVSSYNEQFF
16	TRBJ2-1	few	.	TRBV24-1	TGTGCCACCAGTGATTCCGGGACACGCTCCTACAATGAGCAGTTCTTC	CATSDSGTRSYNEQFF
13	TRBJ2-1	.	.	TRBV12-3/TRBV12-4	TGTGCCAGCAGTTTGGACCTACGACCTGAGCAGTTCTTC	CASSLDLRPEQFF
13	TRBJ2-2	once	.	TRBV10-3	TGTGCCACGACTAACGCGAACACCGGGGAGCTGTTTTTT	CATTNANTGELFF
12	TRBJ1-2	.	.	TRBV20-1	TGCAGTGCTAGTACACCTAACTATGGCTACACCTTC	CSASTPNYGYTF
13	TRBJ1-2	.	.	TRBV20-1	TGCAGTGCTAGCCCCCAGGAGGTGGGTGGCTACACCTTC	CSASPQEVGGYTF
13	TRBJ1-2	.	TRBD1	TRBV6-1	TGTGCCAGCAGTGAGGGGGGGGGACAGCCCTACACCTTC	CASSEGGGQPYTF
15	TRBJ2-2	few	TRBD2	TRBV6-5	TGTGCCAGCAGTTACGGCGGGGGGAACACCGGGGAGCTGTTTTTT	CASSYGGGNTGELFF
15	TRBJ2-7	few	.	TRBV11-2	TGTGCCAGCAGTCTTGAGAGGCCCTGGGGCGACGAGCAGTACTTC	CASSLERPWGDEQYF
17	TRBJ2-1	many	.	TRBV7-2	TGTGCCAGCAGCCTGAGGACTACCTTGCTGGAATACAATGAGCAGTTCTTC	CASSLRTTLLEYNEQFF
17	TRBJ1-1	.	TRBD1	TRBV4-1	TGCGCCAGCAGCCCATCAGAGGACAGGGGGTTAAACACTGAAGCTTTCTTT	CASSPSEDRGLNTEAFF
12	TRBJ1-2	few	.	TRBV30	TGTGCCTGGAGTGTGGAAGACTATGGCTACACCTTC	CAWSVEDYGYTF
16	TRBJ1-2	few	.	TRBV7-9	TGTGCCAGCAGCTTCGGTTTAACGGGCGGAAGATATGGCTACACCTTC	CASSFGLTGGRYGYTF
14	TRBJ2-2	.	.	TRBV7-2	TGTGCCAGCAGCACCAGAGAGCCCCCCGGGGAGCTGTTTTTT	CASSTREPPGELFF
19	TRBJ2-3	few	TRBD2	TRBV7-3	TGTGCCAGCAGCTTAAAGAGTGAGACTAGCGGGAGGGCCTCGGATACGCAGTATTTT	CASSLKSETSGRASDTQYF
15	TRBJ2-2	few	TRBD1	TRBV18	TGTGCCAGCTCACCTCGGACAGGAAACTACGGGGAGCTGTTTTTT	CASSPRTGNYGELFF
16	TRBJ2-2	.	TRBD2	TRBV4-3	TGCGCCAGCAGCCAAGAACTAGCGGGGGTCACCGGGGAGCTGTTTTTT	CASSQELAGVTGELFF
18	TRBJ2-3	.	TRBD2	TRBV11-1	TGTGCCAGCAGCTTAGGGGCTAGCGGGAGGAGACCCACAGATACGCAGTATTTT	CASSLGASGRRPTDTQYF
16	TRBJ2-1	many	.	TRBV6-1	TGTGCCAGCCACCAATCGGGGGCGAGCTCCTACAATGAGCAGTTCTTC	CASHQSGASSYNEQFF
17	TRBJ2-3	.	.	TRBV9	TGTGCCAGCAGCGTAGGGCCATCGGGGACAAATATGGATACGCAGTATTTT	CASSVGPSGTNMDTQYF
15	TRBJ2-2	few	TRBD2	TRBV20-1	TGCAGTGCTAGAACCGGGACTACGAACACCGGGGAGCTGTTTTTT	CSARTGTTNTGELFF
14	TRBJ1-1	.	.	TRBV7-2	TGTGCCAGTGGGGGCACCCCGCTGAACACTGAAGCTTTCTTT	CASGGTPLNTEAFF
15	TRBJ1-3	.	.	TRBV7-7	TGTGCTAGCAGTCCGGGACTGAACTCTGGAAACACCATATATTTT	CASSPGLNSGNTIYF
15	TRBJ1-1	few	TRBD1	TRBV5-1	TGCGCCAGCAGCTTGGCTGACAGGGTCCAACCTGAAGCTTTCTTT	CASSLADRVQPEAFF
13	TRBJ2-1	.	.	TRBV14	TGTGCCACCAACTCACAAGGGGTGGGTGAGCAGTTCTTC	CATNSQGVGEQFF
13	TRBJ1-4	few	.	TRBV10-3	TGTGCCATCAGTGAGCGGGGGAATGAAAAACTGTTTTTT	CAISERGNEKLFF
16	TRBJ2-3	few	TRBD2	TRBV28	TGTGCCAGCAGCTTTAGCGGGAGACTTAGCACAGATACGCAGTATTTT	CASSFSGRLSTDTQYF
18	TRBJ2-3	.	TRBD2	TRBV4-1	TGCGCCAGCAGCCAAGTACGCGGTGGAGCGGGATTCACAGATATGCAGTATTTT	CASSQVRGGAGFTDMQYF
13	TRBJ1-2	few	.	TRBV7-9	TGTGCCAGCAGCGTGGACACTAACTATGGCTACACCTTC	CASSVDTNYGYTF
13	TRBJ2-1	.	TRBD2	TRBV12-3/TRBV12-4	TGTGCCAGCAGTTTAGCCGGGAGCGGGGGGCAGTTCTTC	CASSLAGSGGQFF
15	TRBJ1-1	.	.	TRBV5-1	TGCGCCAGCAGTACCGATGCAGGGATATCGACTGAAGCTTTCTTT	CASSTDAGISTEAFF
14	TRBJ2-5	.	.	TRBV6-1	TGTGCCAGCACCCCCATGGGGTTCCAAGAGACCCAGTACTTC	CASTPMGFQETQYF
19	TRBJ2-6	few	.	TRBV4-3	TGCGCCAGCAGCCAAGATTACCTTCTCCCCCACTCTGGGGCCAACGTCCTGACTTTC	CASSQDYLLPHSGANVLTF
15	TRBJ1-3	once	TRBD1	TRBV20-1	TGCAGTGCTAGAGAACAGGGGTCGGCTGGAAACACCATATATTTT	CSAREQGSAGNTIYF
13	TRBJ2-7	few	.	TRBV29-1	TGCAGCGTTGAAGCGGGACTGCCCTACGAGCAGTACTTC	CSVEAGLPYEQYF